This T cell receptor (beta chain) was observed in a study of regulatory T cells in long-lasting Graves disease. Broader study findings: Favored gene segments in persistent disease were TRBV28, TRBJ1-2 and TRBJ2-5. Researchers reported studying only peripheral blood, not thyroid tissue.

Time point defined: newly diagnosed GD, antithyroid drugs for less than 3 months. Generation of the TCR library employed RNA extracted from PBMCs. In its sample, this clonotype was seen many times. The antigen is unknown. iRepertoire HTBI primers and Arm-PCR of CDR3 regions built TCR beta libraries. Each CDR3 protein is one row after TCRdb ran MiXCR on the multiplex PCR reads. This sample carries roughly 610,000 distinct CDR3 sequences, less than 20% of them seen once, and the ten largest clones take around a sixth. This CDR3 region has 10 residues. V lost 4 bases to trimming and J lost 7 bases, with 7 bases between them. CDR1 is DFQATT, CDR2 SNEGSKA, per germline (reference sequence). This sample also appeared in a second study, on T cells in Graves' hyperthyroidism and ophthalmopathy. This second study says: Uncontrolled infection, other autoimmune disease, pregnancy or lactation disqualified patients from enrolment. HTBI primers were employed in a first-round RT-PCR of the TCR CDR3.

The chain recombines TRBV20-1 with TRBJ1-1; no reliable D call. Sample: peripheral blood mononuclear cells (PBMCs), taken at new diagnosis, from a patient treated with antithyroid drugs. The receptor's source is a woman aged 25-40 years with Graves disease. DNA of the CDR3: TGCAGTGCTAAAGACCTTGAAGCTTTCTTT. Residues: CSAKDLEAFF.